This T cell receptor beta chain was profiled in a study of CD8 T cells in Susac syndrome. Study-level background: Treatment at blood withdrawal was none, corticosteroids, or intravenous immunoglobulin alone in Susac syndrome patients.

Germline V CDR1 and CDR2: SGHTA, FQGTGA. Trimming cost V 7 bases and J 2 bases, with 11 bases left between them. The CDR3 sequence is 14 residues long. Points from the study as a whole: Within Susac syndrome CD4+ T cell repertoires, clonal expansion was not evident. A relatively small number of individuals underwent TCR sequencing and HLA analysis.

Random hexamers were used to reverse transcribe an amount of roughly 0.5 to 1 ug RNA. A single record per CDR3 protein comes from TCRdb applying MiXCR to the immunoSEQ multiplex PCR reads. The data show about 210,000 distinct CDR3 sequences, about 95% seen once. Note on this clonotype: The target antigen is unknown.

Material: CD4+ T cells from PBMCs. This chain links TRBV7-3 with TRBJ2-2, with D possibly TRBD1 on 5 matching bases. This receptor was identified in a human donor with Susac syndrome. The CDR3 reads CASTRQGNTGELFF. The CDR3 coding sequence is TGTGCCAGCACACGGCAGGGTAACACCGGGGAGCTGTTTTTT.